The rows below give T cell receptor beta chains drawn from one sample of a study of CD8+ T cells in alopecia areata. Assay: immunoSEQ multiplex PCR; the TCRdb copy retains only in-frame clones and omits some. The profile covers just under 65,000 clones, with under 60% appearing a single time and about a fifth taken by the ten largest. Source: CD8+ T cells sorted from blood, taken at approximately week 36, from a patient treated with tofacitinib. Source of these receptors: a human donor with alopecia areata. Each CDR3 is given with its conserved first and last residue. A D gene is named only where the DNA matches it firmly. Clone sizes are given selectively: once, few, many, or a class where the clone is expanded.

v_gene	abundance	j_gene	d_gene	CDR3aa	CDR3nt
TRBV19	few	TRBJ2-1	TRBD2	CASHLAGEELGEQFF	TGTGCCAGTCACCTAGCGGGAGAAGAGTTGGGTGAGCAGTTCTTC
TRBV29-1	few	TRBJ2-1	.	CSGTGDSYEQFF	TGCAGCGGGACGGGGGATAGTTATGAGCAGTTCTTC
TRBV6-6	few	TRBJ2-7	.	CASSYLGRQGSYEQYF	TGTGCCAGCAGTTACCTTGGTCGGCAGGGATCCTACGAGCAGTACTTC
TRBV7-9	.	TRBJ1-3	.	CASSSPGTSGNTIYF	TGTGCCAGCAGCTCGCCAGGGACTTCTGGAAACACCATATATTTT
TRBV15	.	TRBJ2-7	.	CATSFDSSYEQYF	TGTGCCACCAGCTTCGACAGCTCCTACGAGCAGTACTTC
TRBV7-9	.	TRBJ2-7	.	CASSFPRVGKDYEQYF	TGTGCCAGCAGCTTCCCCAGGGTGGGAAAGGACTACGAGCAGTACTTC
TRBV11-2	.	TRBJ2-1	.	CASSPTGTYNEQFF	TGTGCCAGCAGCCCGACCGGTACCTACAATGAGCAGTTCTTC
TRBV29-1	few	TRBJ2-7	.	CSVATSEQYF	TGCAGCGTTGCGACCTCCGAGCAGTACTTC
TRBV28	.	TRBJ2-3	.	CASSLRDASTDTQYF	TGTGCCAGCAGTTTACGGGATGCTAGCACAGATACGCAGTATTTT
TRBV5-1	few	TRBJ2-2	.	CASSLSGELFF	TGCGCCAGCAGCTTGAGCGGGGAGCTGTTTTTT
TRBV29-1	.	TRBJ2-7	.	CSAGTRLNEQYF	TGCAGCGCGGGGACACGCCTTAACGAGCAGTACTTC
TRBV28	.	TRBJ1-5	.	CASSLVGGGSLYQPQHF	TGTGCCAGCAGCCTCGTTGGAGGAGGGTCGTTGTATCAGCCCCAGCATTTT
TRBV19	few	TRBJ1-2	.	CASTLNRASYGYTF	TGTGCCAGTACCCTCAACAGGGCCAGCTATGGCTACACCTTC
TRBV5-6	few	TRBJ2-7	.	CASSFQADSYEQYF	TGTGCCAGCAGCTTTCAAGCGGATTCCTACGAGCAGTACTTC
TRBV6-1	few	TRBJ2-2	.	CASLKWRQPTGELFF	TGTGCCAGCCTGAAGTGGCGTCAGCCCACCGGGGAGCTGTTTTTT
TRBV4-2	.	TRBJ2-1	TRBD2	CASSNGTSGSNEQFF	TGTGCCAGCAGCAACGGGACTAGCGGGAGCAATGAGCAGTTCTTC
TRBV28	.	TRBJ2-5	.	CASSPAGWTQYF	TGTGCCAGCAGTCCCGCCGGTTGGACCCAGTACTTC
TRBV5-1	.	TRBJ1-5	.	CASNPSISGGSNQPQHF	TGCGCCAGCAATCCGTCGATTTCGGGGGGTAGCAATCAGCCCCAGCATTTT
TRBV5-1	few	TRBJ2-7	.	CASSFRRDGPYEQYF	TGCGCCAGCAGCTTTCGCCGGGACGGCCCCTACGAGCAGTACTTC
TRBV29-1	.	TRBJ1-1	.	CSTRGGDTEAFF	TGCAGCACCCGTGGGGGTGACACTGAAGCTTTCTTT
TRBV9	.	TRBJ2-1	TRBD2	CASSVDRLAGRNEQFF	TGTGCCAGCAGCGTAGATAGACTAGCAGGTCGCAATGAGCAGTTCTTC
TRBV10-1	few	TRBJ2-3	.	CASSESRVGDTDTQYF	TGCGCCAGCAGTGAGTCACGAGTGGGGGACACAGATACGCAGTATTTT
TRBV4-2	.	TRBJ2-1	.	CASSQLGSGEGSYNEQFF	TGTGCCAGCAGCCAATTAGGGTCGGGAGAGGGGTCCTACAATGAGCAGTTCTTC
TRBV29-1	.	TRBJ2-7	TRBD1	CSVTDRGWDYEQYF	TGCAGCGTTACGGACAGGGGATGGGACTACGAGCAGTACTTC
TRBV7-9	.	TRBJ1-2	.	CASSSSASRYGYTF	TGTGCCAGCAGCTCCTCAGCTTCGAGATATGGCTACACCTTC
TRBV6-5	.	TRBJ1-1	.	CASSYLGLREAFF	TGTGCCAGCAGTTACCTCGGGTTGAGGGAAGCTTTCTTT
TRBV10-2	.	TRBJ1-2	.	CASSEWRGRDGYTF	TGCGCCAGCAGTGAGTGGCGGGGACGGGATGGCTACACCTTC
TRBV6-1	few	TRBJ2-5	.	CASSSSSGTQYF	TGTGCCAGCAGTTCGTCGTCCGGGACCCAGTACTTC
TRBV19	few	TRBJ2-5	.	CASSFSGGRDQYF	TGTGCCAGTAGTTTTTCCGGGGGCCGGGACCAGTACTTC
TRBV29-1	.	TRBJ1-2	.	CSVGWDYGYTF	TGCAGCGTGGGGTGGGACTATGGCTACACCTTC
TRBV7-9	few	TRBJ2-7	.	CASSQELVGSSYEQYF	TGCGCCAGCAGCCAAGAACTGGTGGGGAGCTCCTACGAGCAGTACTTC